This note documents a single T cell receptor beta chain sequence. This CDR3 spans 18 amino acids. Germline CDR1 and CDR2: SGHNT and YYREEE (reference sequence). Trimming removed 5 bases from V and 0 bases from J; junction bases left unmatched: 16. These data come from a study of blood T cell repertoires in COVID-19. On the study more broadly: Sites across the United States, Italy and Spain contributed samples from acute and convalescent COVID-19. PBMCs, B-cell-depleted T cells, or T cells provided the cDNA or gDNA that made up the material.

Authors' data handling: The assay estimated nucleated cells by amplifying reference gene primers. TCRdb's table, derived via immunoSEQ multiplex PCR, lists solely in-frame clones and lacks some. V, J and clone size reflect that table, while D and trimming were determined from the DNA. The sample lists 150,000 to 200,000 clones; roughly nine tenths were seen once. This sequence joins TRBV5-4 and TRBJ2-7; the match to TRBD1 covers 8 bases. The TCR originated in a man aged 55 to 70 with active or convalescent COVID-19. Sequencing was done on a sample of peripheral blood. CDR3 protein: CASSSSLSGQGYSYEQYF. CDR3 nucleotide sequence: TGTGCCAGCAGTTCCTCCCTCTCCGGACAGGGCTACTCCTACGAGCAGTACTTC.